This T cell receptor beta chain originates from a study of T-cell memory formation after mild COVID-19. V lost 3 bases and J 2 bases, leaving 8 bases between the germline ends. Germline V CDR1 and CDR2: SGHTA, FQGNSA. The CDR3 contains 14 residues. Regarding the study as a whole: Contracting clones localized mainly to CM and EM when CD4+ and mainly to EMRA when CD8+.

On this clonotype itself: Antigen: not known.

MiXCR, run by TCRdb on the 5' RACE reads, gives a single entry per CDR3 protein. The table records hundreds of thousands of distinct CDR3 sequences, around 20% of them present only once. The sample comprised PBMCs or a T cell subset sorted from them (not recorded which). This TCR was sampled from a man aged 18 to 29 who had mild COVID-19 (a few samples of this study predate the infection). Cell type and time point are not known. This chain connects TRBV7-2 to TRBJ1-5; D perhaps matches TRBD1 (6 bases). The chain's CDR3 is CASSLRGRNQPQHF. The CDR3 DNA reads TGTGCCAGCAGCTTGCGGGGGCGCAATCAGCCCCAGCATTTT. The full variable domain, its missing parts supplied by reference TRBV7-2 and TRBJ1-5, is GAGVSQSPSNKVTEKGKDVELRCDPISGHTALYWYRQSLGQGLEFLIYFQGNSAPDKSGLPSDRFSAERTGGSVSTLTIQRTQQEDSAVYLCASSLRGRNQPQHFGDGTRLSIL.